This T cell receptor (beta chain) was recorded in a study of CD8+ T cells in alopecia areata. CDR3 length: 13 amino acids. CDR1 SQVTM and CDR2 ANQGSEA come from the germline V gene. V was pared by 0 bases and J by 6 bases, with 8 bases between. This clone has just a few counts. Documented treatment: oral pan-JAK inhibitor, 5-10 mg twice daily. Extraction of RNA preceded its reverse transcription into cDNA, which served as the sequencing template. Only in-frame clones appear in the TCRdb table, and some are missing; sequencing was by immunoSEQ multiplex PCR. The data contain 110,000 or so clones, less than 75% of them seen just once; the ten biggest clones take up approximately 29%.

This clonotype was sampled from a human donor with alopecia areata. The sample in question was CD8+ T cells sorted from blood, obtained at week 4, from a patient treated with tofacitinib. The chain carries TRBV29-1 and TRBJ2-2, with D uncertain. DNA of the CDR3: TGCAGCGTTGAAGATTCGAGCCCCGGGGAGCTGTTTTTT. It codes for CSVEDSSPGELFF.